The T cell receptor (beta chain) described here comes from a study of blood T cell repertoires in COVID-19. Study summary: The United States, Italy and Spain provided the acute and convalescent COVID-19 samples.

In the original processing: Quantification of nucleated cells was approximated via reference gene primer amplification. This table comes from immunoSEQ multiplex PCR, and its TCRdb copy is limited to in-frame clones, with some not included. V and J calls and clone size are as listed in that table; D and trimming were resolved from the DNA. There are some 330,000 clones in the sample; roughly 90% occur only once, and 4% lies in the top ten. The CDR3 extends over 18 amino acids. The V and J ends lost 6 bases and 0 bases, in that order; junction bases with no gene match: 14. CDR1 is SNHLY, CDR2 FYNNEI, per germline. This clone was recorded once.

Specimen: peripheral blood. This clonotype was sampled from a woman aged 45-65 years with active or convalescent COVID-19. The chain couples TRBV2 to TRBJ2-5, with 9 positions matching TRBD2. CDR3 in DNA: TGTGCCAGCAGGCCCGTGCCTGGGGCGGGAGGGTACCAAGAGACCCAGTACTTC. Its protein is CASRPVPGAGGYQETQYF.